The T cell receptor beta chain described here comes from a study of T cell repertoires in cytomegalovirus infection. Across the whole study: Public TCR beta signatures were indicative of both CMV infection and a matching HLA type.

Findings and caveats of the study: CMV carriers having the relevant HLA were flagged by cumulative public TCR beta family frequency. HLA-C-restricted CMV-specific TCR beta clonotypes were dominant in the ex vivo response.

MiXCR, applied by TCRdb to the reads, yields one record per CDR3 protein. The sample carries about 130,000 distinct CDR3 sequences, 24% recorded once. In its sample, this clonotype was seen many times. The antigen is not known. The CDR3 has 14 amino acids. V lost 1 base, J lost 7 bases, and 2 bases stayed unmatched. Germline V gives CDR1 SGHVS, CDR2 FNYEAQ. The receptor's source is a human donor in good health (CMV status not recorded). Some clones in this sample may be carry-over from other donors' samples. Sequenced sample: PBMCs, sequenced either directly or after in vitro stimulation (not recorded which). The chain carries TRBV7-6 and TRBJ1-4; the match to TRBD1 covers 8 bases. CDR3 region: CASSLGTGSEKLFF. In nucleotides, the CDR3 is TGTGCCAGCAGCTTAGGGACAGGGAGTGAAAAACTGTTTTTT.